This T cell receptor beta chain was obtained from a study of CXCR3-negative and CXCR3-positive naive CD8 T cells. The libraries of TRB cDNA were constructed through 5' RACE using UMI labels. TCRdb reprocessed the 5' RACE reads, keeping one entry per CDR3 protein, no DNA. The repertoire table contains about 39,000 distinct CDR3 sequences. The clonotype originates from a human donor in good health. Some clones in this sample may be carry-over from other donors' samples. The sample comprised naive CXCR3- CD8+ T cells from blood. Specified subset: CD45RO-CCR7+CD27+CD95- naive CD8+ T cells lacking CXCR3 (TNR3-).

CDR3 in amino acids: CASSFGLAVSYEQYF. The genes are TRBV5-4 and TRBJ2-7; TCRdb calls TRBD2, which cannot be checked without DNA. This CDR3 is built from 15 residues. The germline CDR1 and CDR2 sequences are SGHNT and YYREEE (reference sequence).